The clone carrying this T cell receptor (beta chain) was detected ten times or more. As handled by the study authors: Per-sample TCR counts ranged from roughly 20,000 to 750,000, median roughly 96,000. One entry per CDR3 protein, called by TCRdb with MiXCR from the RACE reads. TCRdb, rather than the study authors, made the V and J calls. The table shows approximately 80,000 distinct CDR3 sequences, with 10% to 12% occurring only once. Time point meaning: patch test 3, about 24 weeks after DPC sensitization. Treatment noted: therapeutic diphenylcyclopropenone sensitization with weekly scalp DPC. From whole blood left unfractionated, total RNA was extracted. This entry belongs to a study of human T cells and chemical hapten exposure. The CDR3 has 18 amino acids. Germline values: CDR1 WSHSY, CDR2 SAAADI. With 7 bases removed from V and 4 bases from J, the gap between germline ends came to 23 bases.

The sequence was obtained from a woman aged 45-65 years with alopecia areata. Some clones in this sample may be carry-over from other donors' samples. The genes are TRBV10-2 and TRBJ2-6; D may correspond to TRBD1 or TRBD2 (6 bases each). The source material was whole blood, sampled in connection with sensitization to the hapten diphenylcyclopropenone (DPC). CDR3 residues: CASTLIVGGREGANVLTF. For the CDR3, the DNA is TGCGCCAGCACCCTGATAGTTGGGGGGCGGGAAGGGGCCAACGTCCTGACTTTC.